This is a list of T cell receptor beta chains from one sample in a study of blood T cells in healthy people across ages. One entry per CDR3 protein, called by TCRdb with MiXCR from the 5' RACE reads. The profile covers 600,000 to 850,000 distinct CDR3 sequences, with approximately 25% appearing a single time and 9.4% taken by the ten largest. This same sample was also part of a study on T cells of mothers and their children.

Sequencing input: blood. The origin of the receptors is a boy aged 5-17 years in good health. The CDR3 runs from the conserved cysteine through the conserved F or W. Each record gives: J gene, D gene, clone size, V gene, CDR3 protein, CDR3 DNA. A D gene is named only where the DNA matches it firmly. Size values are once, few and many counts, or a class for expanded clones, and some rows have none.

J: TRBJ1-2; D: -; size: -; V: TRBV5-6; CDR3: CASSLGEGRPDGYTF; DNA: TGTGCCAGCAGCTTGGGGGAGGGACGGCCTGATGGCTACACCTTC
J: TRBJ2-7; D: TRBD2; size: -; V: TRBV27; CDR3: CASSTYSGAYEQYF; DNA: TGTGCCAGCAGTACCTATAGCGGGGCCTACGAGCAGTACTTC
J: TRBJ2-1; D: TRBD1; size: -; V: TRBV11-1; CDR3: CASSFFRDRVRNEQFF; DNA: TGTGCCAGCAGCTTTTTCCGGGACAGGGTAAGAAATGAGCAGTTCTTC
J: TRBJ1-4; D: -; size: -; V: TRBV6-1; CDR3: CASSEDRWGSPNEKLFF; DNA: TGTGCCAGCAGTGAAGATCGGTGGGGTTCCCCAAATGAAAAACTGTTTTTT
J: TRBJ2-5; D: -; size: few; V: TRBV21-1; CDR3: CASSKGVQETQYF; DNA: TGTGCCAGCAGCAAAGGGGTTCAAGAGACCCAGTACTTC
J: TRBJ1-3; D: -; size: -; V: TRBV9; CDR3: CASSTTDSGNTIYF; DNA: TGTGCCAGCAGCACGACAGACTCTGGAAACACCATATATTTT
J: TRBJ2-7; D: TRBD2; size: few; V: TRBV10-2; CDR3: CASSSTSGREDPYEQYF; DNA: TGCGCCAGCAGTTCGACTAGCGGGAGAGAGGACCCCTACGAGCAGTACTTC
J: TRBJ2-5; D: -; size: -; V: TRBV18; CDR3: CASSPPYGAAIQETQYF; DNA: TGTGCCAGCTCACCACCCTACGGGGCTGCTATCCAAGAGACCCAGTACTTC
J: TRBJ2-7; D: -; size: -; V: TRBV5-1; CDR3: CASSLDSWLYEQYF; DNA: TGCGCCAGCAGCTTGGATTCCTGGCTATACGAGCAGTACTTC
J: TRBJ2-6; D: -; size: -; V: TRBV5-1; CDR3: CASSIGLGGANVLTF; DNA: TGCGCCAGCAGCATCGGCCTTGGAGGGGCCAACGTCCTGACTTTC
J: TRBJ2-2; D: -; size: -; V: TRBV7-3; CDR3: CASSLNPGWAGELFF; DNA: TGTGCCAGCAGCTTAAATCCAGGGTGGGCCGGGGAGCTGTTTTTT
J: TRBJ2-4; D: -; size: few; V: TRBV20-1; CDR3: CSASQAGKNIQYF; DNA: TGCAGTGCTAGCCAAGCGGGCAAAAACATTCAGTACTTC
J: TRBJ2-4; D: -; size: -; V: TRBV10-3; CDR3: CAIREDSLAKNIQYF; DNA: TGTGCCATCAGGGAGGACAGTCTAGCCAAAAACATTCAGTACTTC
J: TRBJ2-7; D: -; size: -; V: TRBV7-9; CDR3: CASSRTDRSYEQYF; DNA: TGTGCCAGCAGCAGGACGGACCGCTCCTACGAGCAGTACTTC
J: TRBJ2-1; D: TRBD1; size: -; V: TRBV11-3; CDR3: CASSPRDRGPTSSYNEQFF; DNA: TGTGCCAGCAGCCCCAGGGACAGGGGCCCTACCAGCTCCTACAATGAGCAGTTCTTC
J: TRBJ2-4; D: TRBD2; size: many; V: TRBV4-1; CDR3: CASSQAFGLAGGAKNIQYF; DNA: TGCGCCAGCAGCCAGGCCTTTGGACTAGCGGGAGGAGCCAAAAACATTCAGTACTTC
J: TRBJ2-3; D: -; size: -; V: TRBV20-1; CDR3: CSANPATQYF; DNA: TGCAGTGCTAACCCCGCGACCCAGTACTTT
J: TRBJ2-7; D: -; size: -; V: TRBV11-2; CDR3: CASKMTASPYEQYF; DNA: TGTGCCAGTAAAATGACAGCCAGCCCCTACGAGCAGTACTTC
J: TRBJ2-2; D: TRBD1; size: once; V: TRBV9; CDR3: CASSVLDRDAGELFF; DNA: TGTGCCAGCAGCGTCCTAGACAGGGATGCCGGGGAGCTGTTTTTT
J: TRBJ2-6; D: TRBD1; size: -; V: TRBV27; CDR3: CASSYWTGGISGANVLTF; DNA: TGTGCCAGCAGTTACTGGACAGGGGGTATCTCTGGGGCCAACGTCCTGACTTTC
J: TRBJ2-5; D: TRBD2; size: -; V: TRBV4-2; CDR3: CASSQDSLAGGFKETQYF; DNA: TGTGCCAGCAGCCAAGATTCGTTAGCGGGGGGGTTCAAAGAGACCCAGTACTTC
J: TRBJ1-1; D: -; size: few; V: TRBV7-9; CDR3: CASSLRTLNTEAFF; DNA: TGTGCCAGCAGCTTGCGGACGTTGAACACTGAAGCTTTCTTT
J: TRBJ2-1; D: -; size: few; V: TRBV9; CDR3: CASSVGSSRNHEQFF; DNA: TGTGCCAGCAGCGTAGGTAGCTCGCGTAACCATGAGCAGTTCTTC
J: TRBJ2-7; D: -; size: -; V: TRBV12-3/TRBV12-4; CDR3: CASSLGWGSRAEQYF; DNA: TGTGCCAGCAGTTTAGGATGGGGCTCGAGGGCCGAGCAGTACTTC
J: TRBJ1-2; D: -; size: -; V: TRBV20-1; CDR3: CSANSEFIYGYTF; DNA: TGCAGTGCTAACTCCGAGTTTATCTATGGCTACACCTTC
J: TRBJ2-5; D: TRBD2; size: -; V: TRBV11-2; CDR3: CASSLDGLAGAETQYF; DNA: TGTGCCAGCAGCTTAGATGGACTAGCGGGGGCAGAGACCCAGTACTTC
J: TRBJ2-2; D: TRBD2; size: -; V: TRBV7-3; CDR3: CASSRRAGTGTGELFF; DNA: TGTGCCAGCAGCCGACGAGCGGGGACGGGAACCGGGGAGCTGTTTTTT
J: TRBJ2-6; D: -; size: -; V: TRBV28; CDR3: CASSSRGWVGRRHSSGANVLTF; DNA: TGTGCCAGCAGTTCAAGGGGGTGGGTAGGCAGGCGCCATTCCTCTGGGGCCAACGTCCTGACTTTC
J: TRBJ1-2; D: -; size: few; V: TRBV4-1; CDR3: CASSQNRDNINYGYTF; DNA: TGCGCCAGCAGCCAAAACAGGGACAACATTAACTATGGCTACACCTTC
J: TRBJ2-1; D: -; size: once; V: TRBV11-3; CDR3: CASSLVTGPTYNEQFF; DNA: TGTGCCAGCAGCTTAGTGACGGGGCCCACCTACAATGAGCAGTTCTTC
J: TRBJ1-4; D: -; size: -; V: TRBV28; CDR3: CASNLREKLFF; DNA: TGTGCCAGTAATCTGCGGGAAAAACTGTTTTTT
J: TRBJ2-1; D: -; size: few; V: TRBV20-1; CDR3: CSARDIGAYNEQFF; DNA: TGCAGTGCGCGGGACATTGGGGCCTACAATGAGCAGTTCTTC
J: TRBJ2-6; D: -; size: -; V: TRBV11-2; CDR3: CASRGPGRVSGANVLTF; DNA: TGTGCCAGCCGAGGCCCGGGGCGAGTCTCTGGGGCCAACGTCCTGACTTTC
J: TRBJ2-7; D: -; size: -; V: TRBV7-9; CDR3: CASSSLDYEQYF; DNA: TGTGCCAGCAGCTCCCTGGACTACGAGCAGTACTTC
J: TRBJ2-1; D: TRBD2; size: few; V: TRBV6-2/TRBV6-3; CDR3: CASSLEAGFNEQFF; DNA: TGTGCCAGCAGTTTGGAAGCGGGGTTCAATGAGCAGTTCTTC
J: TRBJ2-3; D: -; size: few; V: TRBV20-1; CDR3: CSARNRDSSYSTDTQYF; DNA: TGCAGTGCTAGGAACCGGGACTCTTCATATAGCACAGATACGCAGTATTTT
J: TRBJ1-6; D: -; size: -; V: TRBV9; CDR3: CASSVGGSPLHF; DNA: TGTGCCAGCAGCGTAGGTGGCTCACCCCTCCACTTT
J: TRBJ2-6; D: -; size: -; V: TRBV6-6; CDR3: CASSLTRSGANVLTF; DNA: TGTGCCAGCAGCCTAACGAGGTCTGGGGCCAACGTCCTGACTTTC
J: TRBJ1-4; D: TRBD1; size: -; V: TRBV27; CDR3: CASSSWTGDEKLFF; DNA: TGTGCCAGCAGTTCCTGGACAGGGGACGAAAAACTGTTTTTT
J: TRBJ2-6; D: TRBD2; size: -; V: TRBV5-1; CDR3: CASTLILAGPPSGANVLTF; DNA: TGCGCCAGCACCCTGATCCTAGCGGGCCCACCCTCTGGGGCCAACGTCCTGACTTTC
J: TRBJ1-2; D: -; size: few; V: TRBV5-1; CDR3: CASSFRDAENLYGYTF; DNA: TGCGCCAGCAGCTTTCGGGACGCGGAAAACCTCTATGGCTACACCTTC
J: TRBJ1-4; D: -; size: -; V: TRBV25-1; CDR3: CASSDSYRVIEKLFF; DNA: TGTGCCAGCAGTGATAGCTACAGGGTGATTGAAAAACTGTTTTTT
J: TRBJ2-3; D: TRBD2; size: few; V: TRBV7-9; CDR3: CASSFRRGSTDTQYF; DNA: TGTGCCAGCAGCTTTCGGCGGGGGAGCACAGATACGCAGTATTTT
J: TRBJ2-7; D: -; size: few; V: TRBV6-6; CDR3: CASSTRDKEQYF; DNA: TGTGCCAGCAGTACCCGGGACAAGGAGCAGTACTTC